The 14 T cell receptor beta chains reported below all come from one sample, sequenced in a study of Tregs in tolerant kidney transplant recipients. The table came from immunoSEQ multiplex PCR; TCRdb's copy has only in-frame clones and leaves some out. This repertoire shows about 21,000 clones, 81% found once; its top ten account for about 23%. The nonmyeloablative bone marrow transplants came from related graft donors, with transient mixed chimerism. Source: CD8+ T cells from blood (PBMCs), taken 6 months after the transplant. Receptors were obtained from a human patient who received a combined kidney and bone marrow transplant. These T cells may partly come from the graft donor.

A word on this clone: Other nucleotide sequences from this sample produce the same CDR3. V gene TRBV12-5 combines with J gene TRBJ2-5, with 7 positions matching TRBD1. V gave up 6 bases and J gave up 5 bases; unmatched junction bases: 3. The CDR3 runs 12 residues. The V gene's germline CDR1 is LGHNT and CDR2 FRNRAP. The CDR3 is CASGPDRETQYF. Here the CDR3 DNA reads TGTGCTAGTGGACCGGACAGGGAGACCCAGTACTTC.

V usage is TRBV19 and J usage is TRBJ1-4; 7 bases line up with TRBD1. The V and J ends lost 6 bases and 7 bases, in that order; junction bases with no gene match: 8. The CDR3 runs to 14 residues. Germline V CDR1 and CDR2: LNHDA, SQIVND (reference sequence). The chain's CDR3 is CASRKTGMVEKLFF. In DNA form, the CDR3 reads TGTGCCAGTAGGAAGACAGGGATGGTTGAAAAACTGTTTTTT.

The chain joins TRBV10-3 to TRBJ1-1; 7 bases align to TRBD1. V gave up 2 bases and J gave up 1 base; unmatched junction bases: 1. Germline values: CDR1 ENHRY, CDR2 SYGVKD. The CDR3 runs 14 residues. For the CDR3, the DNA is TGTGCCATCAGTGAGCCAGGGGGGAACACTGAAGCTTTCTTT. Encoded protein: CAISEPGGNTEAFF.

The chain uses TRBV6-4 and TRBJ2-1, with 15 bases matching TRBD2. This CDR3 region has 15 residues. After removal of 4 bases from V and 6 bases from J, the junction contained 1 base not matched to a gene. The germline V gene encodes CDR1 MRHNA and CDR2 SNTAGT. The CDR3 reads CASSGTSGGANEQFF. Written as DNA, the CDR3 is TGTGCCAGCAGTGGGACTAGCGGGGGGGCCAATGAGCAGTTCTTC.

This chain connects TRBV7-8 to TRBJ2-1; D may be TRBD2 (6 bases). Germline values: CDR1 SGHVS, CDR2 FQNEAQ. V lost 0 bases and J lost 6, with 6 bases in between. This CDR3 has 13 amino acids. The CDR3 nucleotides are TGTGCCAGCAGCTTAGCGGGGGGCAATGAGCAGTTCTTC. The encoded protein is CASSLAGGNEQFF.

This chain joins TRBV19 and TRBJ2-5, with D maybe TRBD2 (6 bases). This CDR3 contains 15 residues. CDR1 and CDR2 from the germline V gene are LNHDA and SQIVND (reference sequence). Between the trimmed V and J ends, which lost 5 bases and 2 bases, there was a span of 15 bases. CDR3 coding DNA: TGTGCCAGTAGTCTCGCGACTAGAGGGCAAGAGACCCAGTACTTC. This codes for CASSLATRGQETQYF. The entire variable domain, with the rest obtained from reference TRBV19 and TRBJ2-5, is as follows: DGGITQSPKYLFRKEGQNVTLSCEQNLNHDAMYWYRQDPGQGLRLIYYSQIVNDFQKGDIAEGYSVSREKKESFPLTVTSAQKNPTAFYLCASSLATRGQETQYFGPGTRLLVL.

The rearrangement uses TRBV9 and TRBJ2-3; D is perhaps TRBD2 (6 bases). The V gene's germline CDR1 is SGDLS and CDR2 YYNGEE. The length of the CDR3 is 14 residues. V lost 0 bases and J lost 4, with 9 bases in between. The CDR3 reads CASSVAGVSDTQYF. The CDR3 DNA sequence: TGTGCCAGCAGCGTAGCGGGAGTCTCAGATACGCAGTATTTT.

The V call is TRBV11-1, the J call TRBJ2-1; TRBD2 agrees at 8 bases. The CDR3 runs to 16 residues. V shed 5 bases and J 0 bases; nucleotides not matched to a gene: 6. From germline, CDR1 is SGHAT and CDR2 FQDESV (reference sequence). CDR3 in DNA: TGTGCCAGCAGCCTAAAGCGGGGGAGCTCCTACAATGAGCAGTTCTTC. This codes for CASSLKRGSSYNEQFF.

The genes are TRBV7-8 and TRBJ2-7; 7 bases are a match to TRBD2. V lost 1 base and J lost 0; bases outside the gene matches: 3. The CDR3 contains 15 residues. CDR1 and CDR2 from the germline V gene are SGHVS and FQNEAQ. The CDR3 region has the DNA TGTGCCAGCAGCTTAGTCGGGGGGAGCTCCTACGAGCAGTACTTC. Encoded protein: CASSLVGGSSYEQYF.

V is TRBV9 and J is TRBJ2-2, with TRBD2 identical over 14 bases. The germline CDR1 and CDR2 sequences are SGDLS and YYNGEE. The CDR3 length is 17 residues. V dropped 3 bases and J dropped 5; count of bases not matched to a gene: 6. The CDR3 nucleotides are TGTGCCAGCAGCGCAGGGGGACTAGCGGGAGTAACCGGGGAGCTGTTTTTT. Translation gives CASSAGGLAGVTGELFF.

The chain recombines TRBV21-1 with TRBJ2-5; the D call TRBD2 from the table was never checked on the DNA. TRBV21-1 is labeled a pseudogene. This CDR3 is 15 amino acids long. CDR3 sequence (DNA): TGTGCCAGCAGCAAAGAGCGGGGGCGCGGAGAGACCCAGTACTTC. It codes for CASSKERGRGETQYF.

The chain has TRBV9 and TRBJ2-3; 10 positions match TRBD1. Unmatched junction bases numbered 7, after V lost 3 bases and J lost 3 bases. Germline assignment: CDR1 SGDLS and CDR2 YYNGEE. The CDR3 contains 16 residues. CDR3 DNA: TGTGCCAGCAGCGCCGGGACAGGGGTGGGGACAGATACGCAGTATTTT. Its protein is CASSAGTGVGTDTQYF.

The CDR3: CAWSVRVASTDTQYF. CDR3 coding DNA: TGTGCCTGGAGTGTACGGGTTGCTAGCACAGATACGCAGTATTTT. V and J are TRBV30 and TRBJ2-3; no clear D gene. There are 15 residues in the CDR3. Trimming cost V 0 bases and J 0 bases, with 10 bases left between them. Germline V gives CDR1 GTSNPN, CDR2 SVGIG (reference sequence). The whole variable domain, remainder taken from reference TRBV30 and TRBJ2-3, is SQTIHQWPATLVQPVGSPLSLECTVEGTSNPNLYWYRQAAGRGLQLLFYSVGIGQISSEVPQNLSASRPQDRQFILSSKKLLLSDSGFYLCAWSVRVASTDTQYFGPGTRLTVL.

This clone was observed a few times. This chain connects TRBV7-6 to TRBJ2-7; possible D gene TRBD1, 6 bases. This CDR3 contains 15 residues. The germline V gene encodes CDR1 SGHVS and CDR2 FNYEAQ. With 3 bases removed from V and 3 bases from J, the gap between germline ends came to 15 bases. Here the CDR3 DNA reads TGTGCCAGCAGCTTCCGACAGGCCGTCATCTACGAGCAGTACTTC. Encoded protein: CASSFRQAVIYEQYF.